Each of the 31 T cell receptor beta chains below was sequenced from the same sample in a study of blood T cell repertoires in COVID-19. Method: immunoSEQ multiplex PCR; TCRdb's copy keeps in-frame clones and lacks some. Among approximately 170,000 clones, 81% were seen once, and the ten largest hold roughly 9.6%. Sequenced material: peripheral blood. The origin of the receptors is a man between 60 and 70 years old with active or convalescent COVID-19.

This clone was seen just once. The chain uses TRBV28 and TRBJ1-5; no clear D. In germline, CDR1 is MDHEN, CDR2 SYDVKM. Between the trimmed V and J ends, which lost 6 bases and 6 bases, there was a span of 15 bases. The CDR3 spans 14 residues. CDR3 bases: TGTGCCAGCAGGGGAAGCGGGCTCGCTCAGCCCCAGCATTTT. It yields the protein CASRGSGLAQPQHF.

The chain is built from TRBV5-1 and TRBJ2-2; weak D call: TRBD2 (6 bases). Trimming removed 5 bases from V and 7 bases from J, with 15 bases in between. CDR3 length equals 14 residues. In germline, CDR1 is SGHRS, CDR2 YFSETQ. CDR3 sequence: CASRELEGRGELFF. CDR3 DNA: TGCGCCAGCAGGGAGCTGGAGGGCCGCGGGGAGCTGTTTTTT.

The J gene is TRBJ1-2, the V gene TRBV9; weak D call: TRBD1 (5 bases). Germline V gene data show CDR1 as SGDLS and CDR2 as YYNGEE. V was shortened by 0 bases and J by 4 bases, with 13 bases between the two germline ends. The CDR3 loop spans 15 amino acids. The CDR3 spells CASSVDYGQGYGYTF. Here the CDR3 DNA reads TGTGCCAGCAGCGTAGACTATGGGCAGGGCTATGGCTACACCTTC. Complete variable domain (other parts from reference TRBV9 and TRBJ1-2): DSGVTQTPKHLITATGQRVTLRCSPRSGDLSVYWYQQSLDQGLQFLIQYYNGEERAKGNILERFSAQQFPDLHSELNLSSLELGDSALYFCASSVDYGQGYGYTFGSGTRLTVV.

The J gene is TRBJ2-5, the V gene TRBV25-1, with TRBD1 matching over 8 bases. V trimming: 7 bases; J trimming: 2 bases; junction bases outside the gene matches: 6. The CDR3 extends over 14 amino acids. CDR1 MGHDK and CDR2 SYGVNS come from the germline V gene. The CDR3 sequence: CASTKDRAQETQYF. The CDR3 DNA sequence: TGTGCCAGCACCAAGGACAGGGCTCAAGAGACCCAGTACTTC.

V usage is TRBV13 and J usage is TRBJ2-1; perhaps TRBD1 as D (6 bases). Trimming stripped 2 bases from V and 3 bases from J, with 8 bases between. This CDR3 is 14 amino acids long. Per the germline V gene, CDR1 is PRHDT and CDR2 is FYEKMQ (reference sequence). CDR3 sequence reads: CASSLQGNYNEQFF. The CDR3 DNA sequence: TGTGCCAGCAGCTTACAGGGGAACTACAATGAGCAGTTCTTC.

Here the CDR3 reads CASSLQGGSYNEQFF. CDR3 bases: TGTGCCAGCAGCTTGCAAGGGGGCTCCTACAATGAGCAGTTCTTC. This chain joins TRBV5-4 and TRBJ2-1; tentative D call: TRBD1 (6 bases). Germline V lookup: CDR1 SGHNT, CDR2 YYREEE (reference sequence). The CDR3 totals 15 residues. V was cut by 1 base and J by 0 bases, with 8 bases left in between.

In its sample, this clone was seen a few times. The chain has TRBV19 and TRBJ1-1; 9 nucleotides align to TRBD1. V was clipped by 3 bases and J by 0 bases; unmatched bases: 5. The CDR3 is made up of 16 amino acids. CDR1 LNHDA and CDR2 SQIVND come from the germline V gene (reference sequence). The CDR3 DNA reads as TGTGCCAGTAGTATTGGGACAGGGACGTTGAACACTGAAGCTTTCTTT. As protein: CASSIGTGTLNTEAFF.

The chain couples TRBV19 to TRBJ1-1; the match to TRBD1 covers 8 bases. The CDR3 spans 16 residues. Germline V lookup: CDR1 LNHDA, CDR2 SQIVND (reference sequence). The junction had 8 bases not matched to a gene; V was cut back by 3 bases and J by 2 bases. Written as DNA, the CDR3 is TGTGCCAGTAGTATTCAGGGGGCGAAGGGAAACACTGAAGCTTTCTTT. This encodes CASSIQGAKGNTEAFF.

The gene calls are TRBV21-1 and TRBJ2-2; the tabulated D call, TRBD1, remains unverified against the DNA. TRBV21-1 is a pseudogene. The CDR3 has 13 residues. In DNA form, the CDR3 reads TGTGCCAGCAGCGAACAGGGGTCCGGGGAGCTGTTTTTT. This gives the protein CASSEQGSGELFF.

This chain joins TRBV5-4 and TRBJ1-6; TRBD1 matches 8 bases. The CDR3 has 15 residues. Unmatched junction bases numbered 8, after V lost 4 bases and J lost 8 bases. Germline CDR1 and CDR2: SGHNT and YYREEE (reference sequence). The CDR3 DNA reads as TGTGCCAGCAGCCGACAGGGGCGGGAAGATTCACCCCTCCACTTT. Protein product: CASSRQGREDSPLHF.

The chain is built from TRBV5-1 and TRBJ2-7; TRBD1 might be the D (6 bases). Between the trimmed V and J ends, which lost 4 bases and 0 bases, there was a span of 8 bases. Germline values: CDR1 SGHRS, CDR2 YFSETQ. This CDR3 has 13 residues. CDR3 sequence: CASSEDSSYEQYF. CDR3 DNA: TGCGCCAGCAGCGAGGACAGCTCCTACGAGCAGTACTTC.

V usage is TRBV29-1 and J usage is TRBJ1-1; 7 bases match TRBD1. V lost 4 bases and J lost 11; bases outside the gene matches: 7. The CDR3 contains 11 residues. CDR1 SQVTM and CDR2 ANQGSEA come from the germline V gene. The CDR3 loop is CSVGGGLEAFF. The CDR3 nucleotides read TGCAGCGTTGGAGGGGGCCTCGAGGCTTTCTTT.

The rearrangement links TRBV5-6 to TRBJ1-1, with D tentatively TRBD1 (5 bases). CDR1 is SGHDT, CDR2 YYEEEE, per germline. The CDR3 has 13 amino acids. V shed 2 bases and J shed 2 bases, with 7 bases lying between them. This CDR3 reads CASSFQGNTEAFF. CDR3 nucleotides: TGTGCCAGCAGCTTTCAGGGAAACACTGAAGCTTTCTTT.

The V and J genes are TRBV24-1 and TRBJ2-1; unclear D gene. Germline V gene sequence: CDR1 KGHDR, CDR2 SFDVKD. This CDR3 comprises 12 residues. Deletions cut 4 bases from V and 5 bases from J, with 5 bases between. The CDR3 loop is CATSERDNEQFF. In nucleotides, the CDR3 is TGTGCCACCAGTGAACGGGACAATGAGCAGTTCTTC.

J is TRBJ2-5 and V is TRBV4-1; 8 nucleotides align to TRBD2. This CDR3 spans 16 amino acids. The V gene's germline CDR1 is MGHRA and CDR2 YSYEKL. Germline trimming cut 4 bases from V and 0 bases from J; bases unmatched to any gene: 7. CDR3 in amino acids: CASSRYHSGNQETQYF. CDR3 DNA: TGCGCCAGCAGCCGGTACCATAGCGGGAACCAAGAGACCCAGTACTTC.

V and J are TRBV4-2 and TRBJ1-1; TRBD1 is a possible D gene (5 bases). The V end was cut by 3 bases, the J end by 1 base, with 21 bases between. Germline V lookup: CDR1 LGHNA, CDR2 YNFKEQ. This CDR3 spans 18 amino acids. CDR3 amino acids: CASSQSQAPGGANTEAFF. The CDR3, as DNA: TGTGCCAGCAGCCAGTCGCAAGCACCGGGTGGGGCGAACACTGAAGCTTTCTTT.

This chain connects TRBV3-1 (or the pseudogene TRBV3-2) to TRBJ1-1; tentatively, D is TRBD1 (5 bases). Between the trimmed V and J ends, which lost 2 bases and 1 base, there was a span of 11 bases. The CDR3 length is 15 residues. Germline V gene data show CDR1 as LGHDT and CDR2 as YNNKEL (reference sequence). The CDR3, as DNA: TGTGCCAGCAGCCAACAGGGCCGCGGGAACACTGAAGCTTTCTTT. As protein: CASSQQGRGNTEAFF.

The chain uses TRBV7-9 and TRBJ1-2; TRBD1 aligns across 7 bases. V was pared by 6 bases and J by 8 bases, with 6 bases of the junction left unmatched. CDR3 length: 12 residues. The germline gives CDR1 SEHNR, CDR2 FQNEAQ (reference sequence). This CDR3 is CASSQTGWGYTF. CDR3 DNA sequence: TGTGCCAGCAGTCAGACAGGGTGGGGCTACACCTTC.

J is TRBJ1-1 and V is TRBV7-2, with D maybe TRBD1 (6 bases). V dropped 6 bases and J dropped 2 bases, with 13 bases sitting between them. Germline V gives CDR1 SGHTA, CDR2 FQGNSA. CDR3 length equals 14 residues. The CDR3, as DNA: TGTGCCAGCAGAATCGGACAGAGCAACACTGAAGCTTTCTTT. Amino acid sequence: CASRIGQSNTEAFF.

The CDR3 spells CATGLRQGNEKLFF. The CDR3 DNA follows: TGTGCCACGGGCCTTCGACAGGGAAATGAAAAACTGTTTTTT. The V call is TRBV28, the J call TRBJ1-4, with 7 bases identical to TRBD1. The CDR3 covers 14 residues. Germline lookup yields CDR1 MDHEN and CDR2 SYDVKM. Losses at the gene ends were 10 bases for V and 5 bases for J; bases not matched to a gene: 10.

CDR3 nucleotides: TGTGCCACCAGCAGAGACCGGGGGGGAGCCTACGAGCAGTACTTC. Amino acids: CATSRDRGGAYEQYF. This rearrangement joins TRBV15 to TRBJ2-7; 8 bases agree with TRBD2. The CDR3 consists of 15 residues. Germline values: CDR1 LNHNV, CDR2 YYDKDF (reference sequence). V shed 0 bases, J shed 2 bases, and the junction held 3 bases outside the gene matches.

This clone was detected a few times. The chain has TRBV2 and TRBJ1-5; TRBD1 is a possible D gene (6 bases). This CDR3 spans 13 amino acids. The V end lost 8 bases, the J end lost 4 bases, and 12 bases lay between the germline ends. Germline loops: CDR1 SNHLY, CDR2 FYNNEI. CDR3 sequence: CASRRGGNQPQHF. In nucleotides, the CDR3 is TGTGCCAGCCGGAGGGGGGGTAATCAGCCCCAGCATTTT.

The chain carries TRBV5-4 and TRBJ1-4; 9 bases fit TRBD1. Germline CDR1 and CDR2: SGHNT and YYREEE (reference sequence). CDR3 length: 15 amino acids. The V gene end was trimmed by 4 bases and the J gene end by 4 bases; junction bases not matched to a gene: 5. As DNA, the CDR3 is TGTGCCAGCAGCGCACAGGGGGCGATTAATGAAAAACTGTTTTTT. Translating gives CASSAQGAINEKLFF.

The chain uses TRBV5-1 and TRBJ1-4; 7 nucleotides line up with TRBD1. The CDR3 totals 15 residues. Per the germline V gene, CDR1 is SGHRS and CDR2 is YFSETQ. V shed 2 bases and J 5 bases; nucleotides not matched to a gene: 6. The CDR3 DNA sequence: TGCGCCAGCAGCTTCGGACAGGCTACCAATGAAAAACTGTTTTTT. The encoded protein is CASSFGQATNEKLFF.

This clone has only a few counts. Written as DNA, the CDR3 is TGTGCCAGTAGTCTTGGAGCCTCCTACGAGCAGTACTTC. It specifies CASSLGASYEQYF. The rearrangement joins TRBV19 to TRBJ2-7; D remains ambiguous. Germline V gene sequence: CDR1 LNHDA, CDR2 SQIVND (reference sequence). The CDR3 totals 13 residues. The V end was cut by 5 bases, the J end by 0 bases, with 8 bases between. The full variable domain, rest sourced from reference TRBV19 and TRBJ2-7, is DGGITQSPKYLFRKEGQNVTLSCEQNLNHDAMYWYRQDPGQGLRLIYYSQIVNDFQKGDIAEGYSVSREKKESFPLTVTSAQKNPTAFYLCASSLGASYEQYFGPGTRLTVT.

The chain employs TRBV5-4 and TRBJ2-5; 11 bases line up with TRBD2. V shed 3 bases and J 2 bases; nucleotides not matched to a gene: 6. This CDR3 spans 16 amino acids. Per germline, CDR1 SGHNT and CDR2 YYREEE (reference sequence). The DNA for the CDR3 is TGTGCCAGCAGCTCCAGACTAGCGGGGTTTCAAGAGACCCAGTACTTC. This translates into CASSSRLAGFQETQYF.

The chain carries TRBV28 and TRBJ1-5; D is unclear. The CDR3 length is 18 residues. Germline-derived CDR1 and CDR2 are MDHEN and SYDVKM. Trimming cost V 6 bases and J 4 bases, with 25 bases left between them. For the CDR3, the DNA is TGTGCCAGCAGCTACTCACCCCGCGACACGATTAAGAATCAGCCCCAGCATTTT. It codes for CASSYSPRDTIKNQPQHF.

This clone appeared a few times. The chain links TRBV9 to TRBJ2-7, with TRBD1 identical over 10 bases. The germline CDR1 and CDR2 sequences are SGDLS and YYNGEE. J gave up 0 bases and V 0 bases, and 3 bases lay outside the gene matches. CDR3 length: 16 amino acids. The DNA for the CDR3 is TGTGCCAGCAGCGTAGGACAGGGGGCTATCTCCTACGAGCAGTACTTC. Translating it yields CASSVGQGAISYEQYF.

This clone has more than one count but fewer than ten. This CDR3 is also generated by other DNA sequences in the sample. This chain links TRBV3-1 (or the pseudogene TRBV3-2) with TRBJ1-2; TRBD1 matches at 8 bases. The V and J ends lost 3 bases and 5 bases, in that order; junction bases with no gene match: 8. Germline V gene lookup returns CDR1 LGHDT and CDR2 YNNKEL (reference sequence). This CDR3 spans 15 amino acids. CDR3 sequence reads: CASSQADRGPYGYTF. The CDR3 DNA reads TGTGCCAGCAGCCAGGCCGACAGGGGACCGTATGGCTACACCTTC.

In this sample, this clone turned up once. V gene TRBV2 combines with J gene TRBJ1-1; 7 bases line up with TRBD1. The V segment lost 7 bases and the J segment 0 bases; nucleotides outside the gene matches: 5. The CDR3 is 14 residues long. Looked up from germline, CDR1 is SNHLY and CDR2 is FYNNEI. The CDR3 sequence is CASTADRVNTEAFF. For the CDR3, the DNA is TGTGCCAGCACCGCCGACAGGGTGAACACTGAAGCTTTCTTT.

This clone was picked up one time. The chain has TRBV5-1 and TRBJ2-3, with D possibly matching TRBD1 (6 bases). Trimming pared 4 bases from V and 6 bases from J, leaving 15 bases between. The CDR3 consists of 14 residues. The germline V gene encodes CDR1 SGHRS and CDR2 YFSETQ. The CDR3 is CASSLRTAPDTQYF. DNA for the CDR3: TGCGCCAGCAGCCTAAGGACAGCGCCCGATACGCAGTATTTT. The full variable domain, in which reference TRBV5-1 and TRBJ2-3 provide the parts outside the CDR3, is KAGVTQTPRYLIKTRGQQVTLSCSPISGHRSVSWYQQTPGQGLQFLFEYFSETQRNKGNFPGRFSGRQFSNSRSEMNVSTLELGDSALYLCASSLRTAPDTQYFGPGTRLTVL.